One sample yielded the 27 T cell receptor beta chains listed below, sequenced in a study of blood T cell repertoires in COVID-19. Libraries were prepared by immunoSEQ multiplex PCR; TCRdb keeps only in-frame clonotypes and omits some of them. The data show about 24,000 clones, roughly 86% seen once. Sequences were obtained from peripheral blood. Receptors were obtained from a man aged 50 to 60 with active COVID-19.

V usage is TRBV5-1 and J usage is TRBJ2-7; weak D call: TRBD1 (5 bases). V dropped 4 bases and J dropped 5 bases, with 22 bases sitting between them. CDR3 length: 16 residues. Germline V lookup: CDR1 SGHRS, CDR2 YFSETQ. Here the CDR3 reads CASSVGATHLGDEQYF. For the CDR3, the DNA is TGCGCCAGCAGCGTAGGGGCCACCCACCTTGGCGACGAGCAGTACTTC.

The J gene is TRBJ2-7, the V gene TRBV4-1; possible D gene TRBD2, 5 bases. Trimming removed 0 bases at V and 3 bases at J, with 12 bases between. The CDR3 runs to 15 residues. Germline V gene data show CDR1 as MGHRA and CDR2 as YSYEKL. CDR3 DNA: TGCGCCAGCAGCCAAGATCGGCTAGCAGGCTACGAGCAGTACTTC. This gives the protein CASSQDRLAGYEQYF.

The V gene is TRBV7-9, the J gene TRBJ2-5; TRBD2 aligns across 9 bases. CDR1 SEHNR and CDR2 FQNEAQ come from the germline V gene (reference sequence). This CDR3 comprises 14 residues. The V and J ends lost 5 bases and 5 bases, in that order; junction bases with no gene match: 6. The CDR3 sequence is CASSISGSSETQYF. CDR3 nucleotides: TGTGCCAGCAGCATTAGCGGGAGCTCGGAGACCCAGTACTTC.

J is TRBJ2-6 and V is TRBV27; tentative D call: TRBD1 (5 bases). V was clipped by 5 bases and J by 0 bases, with 8 bases between them. Germline CDR1 MNHEY, CDR2 SMNVEV (reference sequence). The CDR3 has 15 amino acids. The CDR3 sequence is CASSTTGSGANVLTF. The CDR3 nucleotides read TGTGCCAGCAGTACAACAGGCTCTGGGGCCAACGTCCTGACTTTC. Together with reference TRBV27 and TRBJ2-6, the CDR3 gives the full variable domain: EAQVTQNPRYLITVTGKKLTVTCSQNMNHEYMSWYRQDPGLGLRQIYYSMNVEVTDKGDVPEGYKVSRKEKRNFPLILESPSPNQTSLYFCASSTTGSGANVLTFGAGSRLTVL.

The chain uses TRBV9 and TRBJ2-1, with 8 bases identical to TRBD2. The CDR3 is made up of 14 amino acids. Germline trimming cut 4 bases from V and 6 bases from J; bases unmatched to any gene: 6. Germline CDR1 and CDR2: SGDLS and YYNGEE. Written as DNA, the CDR3 is TGTGCCAGCAGCTCCTGGACTAGCTTCAATGAGCAGTTCTTC. Encoded protein: CASSSWTSFNEQFF.

This chain connects TRBV6-2 or TRBV6-3 to TRBJ1-2; D is possibly TRBD1 (6 bases). Deletions cut 2 bases from V and 0 bases from J, with 13 bases between. The germline CDR1 and CDR2 sequences are MNHEY and SVGEGT. The CDR3 covers 16 residues. The CDR3 sequence is CASSYTGTTANYGYTF. The CDR3, as DNA: TGTGCCAGCAGTTACACGGGGACAACCGCTAACTATGGCTACACCTTC.

The chain couples TRBV7-6 to TRBJ1-1; TRBD1 might be the D (5 bases). CDR3 length equals 14 residues. From germline, CDR1 is SGHVS and CDR2 FNYEAQ. V lost 2 bases and J 1 base, leaving 8 bases between the germline ends. CDR3 sequence (DNA): TGTGCCAGCAGCTTACAGGGCCCGAACACTGAAGCTTTCTTT. Its translation is CASSLQGPNTEAFF.

This clone was observed a handful of times. The chain employs TRBV14 and TRBJ2-4; D unresolved. The CDR3 covers 16 residues. Trimming cost V 1 base and J 3 bases, with 13 bases left between them. CDR1 and CDR2 from the germline V gene are SGHDN and FVKESK. In DNA form, the CDR3 reads TGTGCCAGCAGCCAAGGTTCGGTTGGTTTCAAAAACATTCAGTACTTC. Protein sequence: CASSQGSVGFKNIQYF.

This clone was recorded only once. This chain uses TRBV15 with TRBJ1-6; the D gene is possibly TRBD1 (6 bases). There are 16 residues in the CDR3. V dropped 3 bases and J dropped 9 bases, with 18 bases sitting between them. Germline V lookup: CDR1 LNHNV, CDR2 YYDKDF (reference sequence). The CDR3 region is CATSSGGGMVVSPLHF. The CDR3 region has the DNA TGTGCCACCAGCAGCGGGGGGGGCATGGTCGTTTCACCCCTCCACTTT.

The chain carries TRBV4-3 and TRBJ2-1, with a tentative D call TRBD1 (5 bases). The CDR3 length is 15 residues. In germline, CDR1 is LGHNA, CDR2 YSLEER. Between the trimmed V and J ends, which lost 1 base and 2 bases, there was a span of 9 bases. CDR3 in DNA: TGCGCCAGCAGCCAAGGTGACAGTCCCTACAATGAGCAGTTCTTC. This gives the protein CASSQGDSPYNEQFF.

The CDR3 DNA is TGCGCCAGCAGCCAAGATCCCGTTAGCGGGGATGAGCAGTTCTTC. It is translated as CASSQDPVSGDEQFF. The chain is built from TRBV4-1 and TRBJ2-1, with 8 nucleotides matching TRBD2. CDR3 size: 15 residues. Germline-derived CDR1 and CDR2 are MGHRA and YSYEKL. Trimming at V came to 0 bases and at J to 8 bases, leaving 6 bases not matched to a gene.

The chain combines TRBV29-1 with TRBJ2-2, with TRBD2 matching over 10 bases. In germline, CDR1 is SQVTM, CDR2 ANQGSEA. This CDR3 contains 14 residues. V was clipped by 7 bases and J by 7 bases; unmatched bases: 9. This chain's CDR3 is CSAASGGAGGELFF. The CDR3 nucleotides read TGCAGCGCGGCAAGCGGGGGGGCTGGCGGGGAGCTGTTTTTT.

The J gene is TRBJ1-5, the V gene TRBV6-6; the match to TRBD1 covers 7 bases. V shed 6 bases, J shed 7 bases, and the junction held 12 bases outside the gene matches. In germline, CDR1 is MNHNY, CDR2 SVGAGI (reference sequence). CDR3 length equals 15 residues. This CDR3 reads CASRAGGGSGQPQHF. CDR3 coding DNA: TGTGCCAGCAGAGCAGGGGGAGGATCGGGACAGCCCCAGCATTTT.

The rearrangement links TRBV5-6 to TRBJ2-5; D perhaps matches TRBD2 (6 bases). The germline V gene encodes CDR1 SGHDT and CDR2 YYEEEE. The ends were cut back, 1 base at V and 1 base at J, with 11 bases in the middle. There are 15 residues in the CDR3. CDR3 DNA sequence: TGTGCCAGCAGCTTGTTTACGGGAGTCCAAGAGACCCAGTACTTC. Translated, it gives CASSLFTGVQETQYF. The full variable domain, in which reference TRBV5-6 and TRBJ2-5 provide the parts outside the CDR3, is DAGVTQSPTHLIKTRGQQVTLRCSPKSGHDTVSWYQQALGQGPQFIFQYYEEEERQRGNFPDRFSGHQFPNYSSELNVNALLLGDSALYLCASSLFTGVQETQYFGPGTRLLVL.

This rearrangement joins TRBV3-1 (or the pseudogene TRBV3-2) to TRBJ1-2, with TRBD1 matching 9 bases. Germline values: CDR1 LGHDT, CDR2 YNNKEL (reference sequence). The length of the CDR3 is 13 residues. The ends lost 4 bases at V and 4 bases at J; junction bases unmatched: 1. Here the CDR3 DNA reads TGTGCCAGCAGCCCGGGACAGGGCTATGGCTACACCTTC. Amino acids: CASSPGQGYGYTF.

This clone was seen a single time. The rearrangement links TRBV3-1 (or the pseudogene TRBV3-2) to TRBJ1-2; 11 nucleotides match TRBD1. CDR3 length: 13 residues. Per the germline V gene, CDR1 is LGHDT and CDR2 is YNNKEL (reference sequence). Trimming cost V 4 bases and J 8 bases; bases outside gene matches: 3. The CDR3, as DNA: TGTGCCAGCAGCCGGGACAGGGGGTCCGGCTACACCTTC. Its protein product is CASSRDRGSGYTF.

The genes are TRBV11-2 and TRBJ2-7; D might be TRBD2 (6 bases). CDR1 and CDR2 (germline): SGHAT, FQNNGV. The CDR3 length is 16 residues. The ends were cut back, 4 bases at V and 5 bases at J, with 21 bases in the middle. CDR3 residues: CASSSTIGGRLDEQYF. DNA of the CDR3: TGTGCCAGCAGCTCAACTATCGGAGGGCGTTTGGACGAGCAGTACTTC.

This clone was seen a few times. V gene TRBV2 combines with J gene TRBJ2-5, with TRBD1 identical over 7 bases. Unmatched junction bases numbered 9, after V lost 6 bases and J lost 5 bases. The germline gives CDR1 SNHLY, CDR2 FYNNEI. The length of the CDR3 is 14 residues. CDR3 sequence: CASSPGTVRETQYF. CDR3 coding DNA: TGTGCCAGCAGCCCCGGGACAGTCCGGGAGACCCAGTACTTC.

V usage is TRBV9 and J usage is TRBJ1-2; D not certain. The CDR3 loop spans 12 amino acids. V was shortened by 3 bases and J by 1 base, with 4 bases between the two germline ends. Germline CDR1 reads SGDLS; CDR2 reads YYNGEE. The CDR3 bases are TGTGCCAGCAGCGGACATAACTATGGCTACACCTTC. It translates to CASSGHNYGYTF.

The CDR3 reads CASSPRAGQGAYEQYF. CDR3 nucleotides: TGTGCCAGCAGCCCTAGGGCCGGACAGGGGGCCTACGAGCAGTACTTC. The chain combines TRBV11-3 with TRBJ2-7; 10 bases match TRBD1. The CDR3 is 16 residues long. The junction had 9 bases not matched to a gene; V was cut back by 5 bases and J by 2 bases. Germline CDR1 SGHNT, CDR2 YENEEA.

The chain is built from TRBV5-6 and TRBJ2-6; a weak D match, TRBD2 (5 bases). This CDR3 is built from 17 residues. Germline CDR1 SGHDT, CDR2 YYEEEE. The V gene lost 5 bases and the J gene lost 0 bases, with 15 bases spanning the gap. The CDR3 loop is CASRMARGYSGANVLTF. The DNA of the CDR3 is TGTGCCAGCAGGATGGCTCGGGGTTACTCTGGGGCCAACGTCCTGACTTTC. Full variable domain (remainder filled in from reference TRBV5-6 and TRBJ2-6): DAGVTQSPTHLIKTRGQQVTLRCSPKSGHDTVSWYQQALGQGPQFIFQYYEEEERQRGNFPDRFSGHQFPNYSSELNVNALLLGDSALYLCASRMARGYSGANVLTFGAGSRLTVL.

The gene calls are TRBV27 and TRBJ2-3; no reliable D call. Deletions cut 2 bases from V and 5 bases from J, with 8 bases between. This CDR3 comprises 13 residues. CDR1 is MNHEY, CDR2 SMNVEV, per germline (reference sequence). CDR3 DNA sequence: TGTGCCAGCAGTTTAAATATCGTAGATACGCAGTATTTT. It yields the protein CASSLNIVDTQYF.

This rearrangement joins TRBV3-1 (or the pseudogene TRBV3-2) to TRBJ2-7; perhaps TRBD1 as D (5 bases). There are 14 residues in the CDR3. CDR1 is LGHDT and CDR2 is YNNKEL in the germline V gene (reference sequence). V lost 2 bases to trimming and J lost 6 bases, with 14 bases between them. CDR3 in amino acids: CASSQKGRATEQYF. The CDR3 DNA sequence: TGTGCCAGCAGCCAAAAAGGCAGGGCCACCGAGCAGTACTTC.

This chain links TRBV15 with TRBJ2-3; D ambiguous. The CDR3 has 16 residues. Trimming cost V 0 bases and J 3 bases, with 13 bases left between them. Germline CDR1 LNHNV, CDR2 YYDKDF (reference sequence). The CDR3 is CATSRDRPSQTDTQYF. In DNA, the CDR3 is TGTGCCACCAGCAGAGATCGGCCTAGTCAGACAGATACGCAGTATTTT.

The chain carries TRBV7-2 and TRBJ2-2; 9 bases align to TRBD1. Germline V CDR1 and CDR2: SGHTA, FQGNSA. Trimming took 6 bases from V and 6 from J; bases not matched to a gene: 8. The CDR3 covers 15 residues. CDR3 loop: CASRLAGTGSGELFF. The CDR3 DNA follows: TGTGCCAGCAGACTCGCCGGGACAGGGTCCGGGGAGCTGTTTTTT.

This rearrangement joins TRBV11-3 to TRBJ2-1, with 9 bases that match TRBD1. This CDR3 contains 16 residues. Germline-derived CDR1 and CDR2 are SGHNT and YENEEA. After removal of 2 bases from V and 4 bases from J, the junction contained 6 bases not matched to a gene. DNA for the CDR3: TGTGCCAGCAGCTTACTCGGGACAGGGTCGTACAATGAGCAGTTCTTC. Amino acid sequence: CASSLLGTGSYNEQFF.

The chain has TRBV7-6 and TRBJ2-2; 9 bases are shared with TRBD1. This CDR3 has 15 amino acids. J gave up 5 bases and V 5 bases, and 6 bases lay outside the gene matches. CDR1 is SGHVS and CDR2 is FNYEAQ in the germline V gene. For the CDR3, the DNA is TGTGCCAGCAGCATCGGGACAGGGAGGACCGGGGAGCTGTTTTTT. It is translated as CASSIGTGRTGELFF.